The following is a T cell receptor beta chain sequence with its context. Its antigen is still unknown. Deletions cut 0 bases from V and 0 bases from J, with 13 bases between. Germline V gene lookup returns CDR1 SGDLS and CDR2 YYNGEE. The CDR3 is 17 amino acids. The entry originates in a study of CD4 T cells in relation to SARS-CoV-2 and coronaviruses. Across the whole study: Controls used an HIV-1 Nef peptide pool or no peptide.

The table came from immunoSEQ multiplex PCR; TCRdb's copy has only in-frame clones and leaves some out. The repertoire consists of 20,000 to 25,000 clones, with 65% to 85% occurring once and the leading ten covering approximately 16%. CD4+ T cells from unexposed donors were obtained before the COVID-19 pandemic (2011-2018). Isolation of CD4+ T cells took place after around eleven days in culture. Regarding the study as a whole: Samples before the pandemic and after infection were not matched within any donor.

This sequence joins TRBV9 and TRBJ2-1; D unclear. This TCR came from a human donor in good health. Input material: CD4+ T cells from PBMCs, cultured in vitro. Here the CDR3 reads CASSVGDLLFSYNEQFF. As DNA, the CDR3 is TGTGCCAGCAGCGTAGGTGATCTCCTTTTCTCCTACAATGAGCAGTTCTTC.